The 8 T cell receptor beta chains in this list originate from one sample, sequenced in a study of prognosis after radiotherapy for stage I lung cancer. Amplicons of TCR beta CDR3 were generated from genomic DNA by two-round multiplex PCR. The first PCR round targeted every TRBV and TRBJ gene with specific primers. One entry per CDR3 protein, called by TCRdb with MiXCR from the multiplex PCR reads. Of 59,000 or so distinct CDR3 sequences detected, roughly 29% appear once; the ten largest clones hold around 6.8%. The sample was PBMCs, taken before or after stereotactic body radiation therapy (not recorded which). Receptor source: a donor over 45 with non-small cell lung cancer.

This clonotype has just a few counts. A clone one base away is much larger, so this may be a read error. The J gene is TRBJ2-5, the V gene TRBV7-3; D unresolved. Germline-derived CDR1 and CDR2 are SGHTA and FQGTGA. Trimming cost V 4 bases and J 4 bases, with 13 bases left between them. This CDR3 comprises 14 residues. Here the CDR3 DNA reads TGTGCCAGCAGCTCTGAAGTGATAGGAGAGACCCAGTACTTC. Translation: CASSSEVIGETQYF.

This clonotype appeared many times. The rearrangement uses TRBV6-1 and TRBJ1-1; D is perhaps TRBD1 (5 bases). The CDR3 runs 11 residues. Germline loops: CDR1 MNHNS, CDR2 SASEGT. V was clipped by 3 bases and J by 6 bases, with 5 bases between them. CDR3 nucleotides: TGTGCCAGCAGTGACAGGGCTGAAGCTTTCTTT. It is translated as CASSDRAEAFF.

This clonotype appeared many times. The rearrangement joins TRBV6-1 to TRBJ2-5; tentatively, D is TRBD2 (5 bases). This CDR3 contains 14 residues. Per the germline V gene, CDR1 is MNHNS and CDR2 is SASEGT. Trimming took off 10 bases at V and 5 bases at J, with 20 bases between the two ends. This CDR3 reads CANDSLGVGETQYF. CDR3 coding DNA: TGTGCCAACGATTCTCTCGGGGTGGGGGAGACCCAGTACTTC.

This clonotype was detected only a few times. The V call is TRBV5-8, the J call TRBJ2-6; 9 nucleotides agree with TRBD1. V was pared by 4 bases and J by 1 base, with 6 bases of the junction left unmatched. CDR1 and CDR2 from the germline V gene are SGHTS and YDEGEE. The CDR3 has 17 residues. The CDR3 bases are TGTGCCAGCAGCCGGCGGGACAGGGCGTCTGGGGCCAACGTCCTGACTTTC. Residues: CASSRRDRASGANVLTF.

As concerns this clonotype: One base separates it from a far larger clone, so it is likely a read error. The rearrangement joins TRBV6-4 to TRBJ1-6; unclear D gene. V shed 3 bases and J shed 9 bases, with 9 bases lying between them. Germline V gives CDR1 MRHNA, CDR2 SNTAGT. There are 13 residues in the CDR3. CDR3 region: CASSEYIGSPLHF. The CDR3 DNA sequence: TGTGCCAGCAGTGAATACATCGGTTCACCCCTCCACTTT.

On this clonotype: Being one base from a much bigger clone, this may be a read error. This sequence joins TRBV20-1 and TRBJ2-3; TRBD2 matches 11 bases. From germline, CDR1 is DFQATT and CDR2 SNEGSKA (reference sequence). CDR3 length equals 15 residues. DNA of the CDR3: TGCAGTGCTGGGAGACTAGCGGGGTTCACATATACGCAGTATTTT. This sequence encodes CSAGRLAGFTYTQYF.

This clonotype occurred many times. The chain is built from TRBV4-1 and TRBJ2-7; 8 bases fit TRBD1. Germline-derived CDR1 and CDR2 are MGHRA and YSYEKL. This CDR3 has 14 amino acids. Trimming took 1 base from V and 3 from J; bases not matched to a gene: 2. The CDR3: CASSQGQGNYEQYF. The CDR3 region has the DNA TGCGCCAGCAGCCAAGGACAGGGGAACTACGAGCAGTACTTC.

Comments on this clonotype: With a far larger clone one base away, a read error is the likely cause. This sequence joins TRBV6-9 and TRBJ1-1; D is unclear. The V end was cut by 7 bases, the J end by 5 bases, with 11 bases between. Germline V gene lookup returns CDR1 MNHGY and CDR2 SVAAGI. The CDR3 totals 12 residues. Here the CDR3 DNA reads TGTGCCAGCATCGAGCGTCGGACTGAAGCTTTCTTT. This gives the protein CASIERRTEAFF.